This T cell receptor (beta chain) was obtained from a study of immune heterogeneity within non-small cell lung tumors. The wider study: Of the tumors, several were squamous cell, around 9 non-squamous, and 1 not otherwise specified. Study-level findings and limits: The study found that local T-cell clonality correlated moderately but significantly with local tumor mutational burden (R about 0.34). The repertoire of each individual patient held high-frequency T-cell receptor beta clonotypes that were largely distinct from those of other patients. Different tumor locations in one patient shared dominant CDR3 beta clonotypes yet harbored unique high-frequency clones.

Trimming cost V 2 bases and J 7 bases, with 12 bases left between them. The CDR3 has 13 residues. Germline V CDR1 and CDR2: SGHDT, YYEEEE. For the TCR beta CDR3, multiplex PCR with 32 V and 13 J primers performed the amplification. TCRdb fed the multiplex PCR reads into MiXCR, producing one record per CDR3 protein. The table includes more than 14,000 distinct CDR3 sequences, under 30% detected once. About this clonotype: Its antigen is unidentified.

The starting template was genomic DNA from bulk tumor, about 600 ng per sample. Taken during surgery, several biopsies per primary tumor were spaced as far apart as possible within the tumor mass. Those enrolled were patients newly diagnosed with untreated non-small cell lung cancer and undergoing curative surgery. This chain uses TRBV5-6 with TRBJ2-5, with D possibly matching TRBD1 (6 bases). Sequenced input: lung tumor tissue. This TCR derives from a man aged 35 to 55 with non-small cell lung cancer. The DNA for the CDR3 is TGTGCCAGCAGCTTACGGACAGTGGGGACCCAGTACTTC. It specifies CASSLRTVGTQYF.